The 10 T cell receptor beta chains presented below share a single source sample, sequenced in a study of neoadjuvant nivolumab and ipilimumab in lung cancer. TCRdb keeps only in-frame clones here, not all; method: immunoSEQ multiplex PCR. The table has about 27,000 clones, 70% to 80% seen once. Specimen: tumor tissue, collected after neoadjuvant nivolumab, alone or with ipilimumab, at or shortly before surgery. Source of these receptors: an adult with non-small cell lung cancer.

The chain joins TRBV5-1 to TRBJ1-2; D is possibly TRBD1 (5 bases). V was shortened by 3 bases and J by 6 bases, with 9 bases between the two germline ends. Germline values: CDR1 SGHRS, CDR2 YFSETQ. This CDR3 has 12 amino acids. The CDR3 protein is CASSSQGDGYTF. The CDR3 DNA reads TGCGCCAGCAGCTCCCAGGGTGATGGCTACACCTTC.

V gene TRBV2 combines with J gene TRBJ1-4, with TRBD1 as a possible D gene (6 bases). From germline, CDR1 is SNHLY and CDR2 FYNNEI. This CDR3 is built from 14 residues. V lost 7 bases and J lost 8, with 17 bases in between. For the CDR3, the DNA is TGTGCCAGCAAGGCAACGGGGGCGAGGGAAAAACTGTTTTTT. Encoded protein: CASKATGAREKLFF.

V is TRBV27 and J is TRBJ2-5; D remains unclear. With 7 bases removed from V and 1 base from J, the gap between germline ends came to 1 base. Germline V gene lookup returns CDR1 MNHEY and CDR2 SMNVEV (reference sequence). The CDR3 contains 10 residues. The CDR3 DNA reads as TGTGCCAGCACCCAAGAGACCCAGTACTTC. Amino acid sequence: CASTQETQYF.

This clone has only one observation. The chain uses TRBV7-2 and TRBJ2-4; D is unclear. V was shortened by 5 bases and J by 1 base, with 15 bases between the two germline ends. The CDR3 contains 16 residues. Germline CDR1 SGHTA, CDR2 FQGNSA. CDR3 in DNA: TGTGCCAGCAGCCATCCCCTCACCGGGGCCAAAAACATTCAGTACTTC. It is translated as CASSHPLTGAKNIQYF.

This clone appeared once. V is TRBV6-5 and J is TRBJ1-5; weak D call: TRBD1 (5 bases). The length of the CDR3 is 15 residues. Germline loops: CDR1 MNHEY, CDR2 SVGAGI. With 4 bases removed from V and 4 bases from J, the gap between germline ends came to 14 bases. The CDR3 nucleotides are TGTGCCAGCAGTTCCAACTCCAGGGCGAATCAGCCCCAGCATTTT. Its protein is CASSSNSRANQPQHF.

The chain carries TRBV30 and TRBJ1-3; D uncertain. Germline lookup yields CDR1 GTSNPN and CDR2 SVGIG (reference sequence). CDR3 length equals 14 residues. The germline V and J ends were trimmed by 0 bases and 4 bases, with 10 bases remaining between them. The CDR3, as DNA: TGTGCCTGGAGTGTACCGGCAATAGGAAACACCATATATTTT. This sequence encodes CAWSVPAIGNTIYF. Supplemented by reference TRBV30 and TRBJ1-3, the full variable domain reads SQTIHQWPATLVQPVGSPLSLECTVEGTSNPNLYWYRQAAGRGLQLLFYSVGIGQISSEVPQNLSASRPQDRQFILSSKKLLLSDSGFYLCAWSVPAIGNTIYFGEGSWLTVV.

This chain links TRBV5-6 with TRBJ1-2; 7 bases fit TRBD1. After removal of 4 bases from V and 4 bases from J, the junction contained 4 bases not matched to a gene. The germline V gene encodes CDR1 SGHDT and CDR2 YYEEEE. The CDR3 covers 13 residues. The CDR3, as DNA: TGTGCCAGCAGCCTCGAGGGGGCCTATGGCTACACCTTC. It specifies CASSLEGAYGYTF. Drawing the rest from reference TRBV5-6 and TRBJ1-2, the complete variable domain is DAGVTQSPTHLIKTRGQQVTLRCSPKSGHDTVSWYQQALGQGPQFIFQYYEEEERQRGNFPDRFSGHQFPNYSSELNVNALLLGDSALYLCASSLEGAYGYTFGSGTRLTVV.

The V gene is TRBV28, the J gene TRBJ2-3; a weak D match, TRBD2 (5 bases). This CDR3 is 16 amino acids long. With 4 bases removed from V and 1 base from J, the gap between germline ends came to 15 bases. The germline gives CDR1 MDHEN, CDR2 SYDVKM. In DNA form, the CDR3 reads TGTGCCAGCAGTTCCGAACTAGAGAGGGGCACAGATACGCAGTATTTT. Protein product: CASSSELERGTDTQYF.

In this sample, this clone is medium-sized. The chain is built from TRBV5-1 and TRBJ1-1, with D possibly being TRBD1 (5 bases). V shed 3 bases and J shed 0 bases, with 15 bases lying between them. Germline CDR1 is SGHRS and CDR2 is YFSETQ. The CDR3 consists of 16 residues. The CDR3 DNA reads TGCGCCAGCAGCTGGACCCCGGGACCCTTGAACACTGAAGCTTTCTTT. It encodes CASSWTPGPLNTEAFF.

This clone was seen only a few times. CDR3 sequence: CASRSGTGGYEQYF. CDR3 nucleotides: TGCGCCAGCAGATCCGGGACAGGGGGCTACGAGCAGTACTTC. This rearrangement joins TRBV5-1 to TRBJ2-7, with TRBD1 matching 11 bases. Germline CDR1 and CDR2: SGHRS and YFSETQ. V shed 5 bases, J shed 3 bases, and the junction held 4 bases outside the gene matches. The CDR3 runs 14 residues.